A selection of T cell receptor beta chains follows, all from one sample in a study of T cells in localized non-small cell lung cancer. TCRdb's copy holds only in-frame clones and misses some; the assay was immunoSEQ multiplex PCR. The top ten hold 12% of the sample, which has about 20,000 clones, around 87% seen once. Sequences were derived from PBMCs, sampled before any cancer treatment. Every receptor here comes from a man between 40 and 75 years old with stage II squamous cell lung carcinoma. CDR3s include the opening cysteine and the closing phenylalanine or tryptophan. Expanded clones are given a class, and other clones once, few, many or no size at all.

CDR3 length	clone size	J gene	V gene	CDR3 protein
15	.	TRBJ2-3	TRBV6-5	CASSYQAGRTDTQYF
14	.	TRBJ2-1	TRBV11-3	CASCRLAGGNEQFF
14	.	TRBJ2-3	TRBV9	CASSPRPKGDTQYF
15	.	TRBJ2-3	TRBV6-6	CASSYAGGRTDTQYF
16	.	TRBJ2-3	TRBV11-3	CASSLGGSGITDTQYF
11	.	TRBJ2-4	TRBV19	CASSIDRIQYF
13	.	TRBJ1-4	TRBV11-3	CASSLVGDEKLFF
14	.	TRBJ1-1	TRBV19	CASSIQTLNAEAFF
14	.	TRBJ1-4	TRBV5-5	CASSFSATNEKLFF
14	once	TRBJ1-2	TRBV5-1	CASSLVIQGHGYTF